The T cell receptor (beta chain) under discussion was sequenced for a study of blood T cell repertoires in COVID-19. This clone was detected only a few times. Patients in Seattle were enrolled during active infection, then followed longitudinally. Germline V gene sequence: CDR1 PRHDT, CDR2 FYEKMQ (reference sequence). Trimming pared 5 bases from V and 6 bases from J, leaving 14 bases between. This CDR3 spans 15 amino acids. Clones were read by immunoSEQ multiplex PCR, and TCRdb kept only the in-frame ones, dropping some. The table shows more than 200,000 clones, with around 84% occurring only once. Sequenced input: peripheral blood. This receptor was taken from an elderly woman with COVID-19, enrolled during active disease. The J gene is TRBJ1-6, the V gene TRBV13, with D perhaps matching TRBD1 (6 bases). The CDR3 spells CASSEDSKINSPLHF. CDR3 DNA sequence: TGTGCCAGCAGCGAGGACAGTAAAATTAATTCACCCCTCCACTTT.